This record covers a single T cell receptor beta chain. The cohort comprised adults aged roughly 18 to 100 years residing in about two dozen US areas. Study processing details: Nucleated cell counts were estimated from reference gene primer amplification. Produced via immunoSEQ multiplex PCR; TCRdb's table is partial and in-frame only. The DNA was the basis for D and trimming; V, J and clone size are from that table. The sample has about 60,000 clones; approximately 78% are singletons. The germline CDR1 and CDR2 sequences are MNHNY and SVGAGI (reference sequence). Trimming at V came to 4 bases and at J to 3 bases, leaving 8 bases not matched to a gene. CDR3 size: 16 residues. The sample belongs to a study of blood T cell repertoires in COVID-19. On the study more broadly: Samples came from the United States, Italy and Spain, spanning acute and convalescent COVID-19.

This TCR derives from a woman aged 40 to 50 with acute COVID-19. The gene calls are TRBV6-6 and TRBJ2-2; 7 bases are a match to TRBD2. What was sequenced was PBMCs or T cells enriched from blood (not recorded which). CDR3 region: CASSSSGTTYTGELFF. The CDR3 DNA is TGTGCCAGCAGTTCCTCCGGGACTACTTACACCGGGGAGCTGTTTTTT.